Below are 23 T cell receptor beta chains sequenced from a single sample in a study of beta chain features in type 1 diabetes. The authors reverse transcribed all of the isolated RNA, so sequencing captured expressed TCRB transcripts. Sequencing used immunoSEQ multiplex PCR; TCRdb keeps in-frame clones, though not all of them. Of 350,000 to 450,000 clones in the sample, roughly 16% were seen once. The specimen was naive CD4+ T cells from blood. The receptors come from a woman aged 18-29 years in good health.

This clone was seen more than once but under ten times. The chain uses TRBV5-4 and TRBJ2-1, with 7 bases identical to TRBD2. The V segment lost 4 bases and the J segment 3 bases; nucleotides outside the gene matches: 7. CDR1 is SGHNT and CDR2 is YYREEE in the germline V gene (reference sequence). The CDR3 contains 15 residues. CDR3 DNA: TGTGCCAGCAGCCTCCCTAGCGGAAACTACAATGAGCAGTTCTTC. Residues: CASSLPSGNYNEQFF.

This chain joins TRBV29-1 and TRBJ2-4, with TRBD1 matching over 12 bases. V shed 4 bases, J shed 7 bases, and the junction held 8 bases outside the gene matches. The germline V gene encodes CDR1 SQVTM and CDR2 ANQGSEA. This CDR3 region has 15 residues. The DNA for the CDR3 is TGCAGCGTTGGTCGGGGACAGGGGGCAGGCAACATTCAGTACTTC. Protein: CSVGRGQGAGNIQYF.

This clone was seen more than once but under ten times. The genes are TRBV19 and TRBJ2-1; TRBD2 aligns across 9 bases. V lost 2 bases, J lost 5 bases, and 10 bases stayed unmatched. The CDR3 sequence is 17 residues long. Germline values: CDR1 LNHDA, CDR2 SQIVND (reference sequence). The CDR3: CASSIPPGTSFDNEQFF. The CDR3 region has the DNA TGTGCCAGTAGTATACCCCCCGGGACTAGCTTCGACAATGAGCAGTTCTTC.

This clone has only a few counts. The V gene is TRBV2, the J gene TRBJ2-3; TRBD2 matches 9 bases. Per the germline V gene, CDR1 is SNHLY and CDR2 is FYNNEI. With 3 bases clipped from V and 1 base from J, the junction kept 5 bases outside the gene matches. This CDR3 region has 16 residues. CDR3 in amino acids: CASSEVTSGGTDTQYF. In DNA, the CDR3 is TGTGCCAGCAGTGAGGTGACTAGCGGAGGCACAGATACGCAGTATTTT.

J is TRBJ1-5 and V is TRBV30; D may be TRBD1 (5 bases). Germline-derived CDR1 and CDR2 are GTSNPN and SVGIG (reference sequence). V was cut by 3 bases and J by 4 bases, with 13 bases left in between. The CDR3 loop spans 14 amino acids. The CDR3 protein is CAWRGQGINQPQHF. As DNA, the CDR3 is TGTGCCTGGAGAGGGCAGGGCATTAATCAGCCCCAGCATTTT.

V usage is TRBV25-1 and J usage is TRBJ1-1; a possible D gene is TRBD1 (6 bases). Trimming shortened V by 4 bases and J by 4 bases, and 25 bases separated the two germline ends. Germline V gene sequence: CDR1 MGHDK, CDR2 SYGVNS. The CDR3 has 18 amino acids. The CDR3 nucleotides are TGTGCCAGCAGTGGGAATAACAGGGTTTTTGGGATGGGCACTGAAGCTTTCTTT. Its protein is CASSGNNRVFGMGTEAFF.

Note on this clone: One end of the junction does not line up with germline, which may come from a read error. The genes are TRBV14 and TRBJ1-1; TRBD1 might be the D (5 bases). Germline lookup yields CDR1 SGHDN and CDR2 FVKESK. This CDR3 comprises 13 residues. CDR3 region: CASSQDNLSGTRF. In DNA form, the CDR3 reads TGTGCCAGCAGCCAAGATAATTTGTCGGGGACTCGCTTT.

The V and J genes are TRBV28 and TRBJ1-2, with a tentative D call TRBD1 (5 bases). Germline assignment: CDR1 MDHEN and CDR2 SYDVKM. The CDR3 contains 13 residues. V lost 5 bases to trimming and J lost 6 bases, with 13 bases between them. The CDR3 sequence is CASSPPWTNGYTF. The CDR3 nucleotides are TGTGCCAGCAGTCCACCGTGGACAAATGGCTACACCTTC.

This clone was counted a single time. The CDR3 loop reads CASSVGRPPAETQYF. The CDR3 bases are TGTGCCAGCAGCGTAGGTAGGCCCCCAGCGGAGACCCAGTACTTC. The chain is built from TRBV9 and TRBJ2-5; D remains ambiguous. CDR3 length: 15 amino acids. The germline gives CDR1 SGDLS, CDR2 YYNGEE. V gave up 0 bases and J gave up 5 bases, with 14 bases separating them.

The chain carries TRBV7-9 and TRBJ2-3; D may be TRBD2 (5 bases). Trimming took off 1 base at V and 1 base at J, with 6 bases between the two ends. This CDR3 comprises 14 residues. Germline loops: CDR1 SEHNR, CDR2 FQNEAQ (reference sequence). The DNA for the CDR3 is TGTGCCAGCAGCTTAGACGGGGGCACAGATACGCAGTATTTT. This translates into CASSLDGGTDTQYF.

This clone has just a few counts. This chain uses TRBV28 with TRBJ1-2, with D possibly matching TRBD1 (6 bases). CDR1 is MDHEN and CDR2 is SYDVKM in the germline V gene. Deletions cut 5 bases from V and 4 bases from J, with 17 bases between. This CDR3 is 15 amino acids long. The CDR3 is CASSLPSTGTYGYTF. CDR3 bases: TGTGCCAGCAGTCTACCGAGTACAGGGACCTATGGCTACACCTTC.

V is TRBV7-2 and J is TRBJ2-3, with TRBD2 matching over 11 bases. The CDR3 consists of 15 residues. Germline V gene lookup returns CDR1 SGHTA and CDR2 FQGNSA. The V gene end was trimmed by 5 bases and the J gene end by 4 bases; junction bases not matched to a gene: 5. The CDR3: CASSILAGEPDTQYF. As DNA, the CDR3 is TGTGCCAGCAGCATACTAGCGGGAGAGCCAGATACGCAGTATTTT.

V gene TRBV2 combines with J gene TRBJ2-5; 7 bases are shared with TRBD1. J gave up 3 bases and V 4 bases, and 2 bases lay outside the gene matches. Germline-derived CDR1 and CDR2 are SNHLY and FYNNEI. The CDR3 covers 13 residues. As DNA, the CDR3 is TGTGCCAGCAGTGTAGACAGGGAAGAGACCCAGTACTTC. It specifies CASSVDREETQYF.

V gene TRBV5-1 combines with J gene TRBJ2-5; 9 nucleotides agree with TRBD1. V was clipped by 4 bases and J by 3 bases; unmatched bases: 4. Per the germline V gene, CDR1 is SGHRS and CDR2 is YFSETQ. The CDR3 contains 14 residues. This CDR3 reads CASSEQGAEETQYF. The CDR3 DNA reads as TGCGCCAGCAGCGAACAGGGGGCTGAAGAGACCCAGTACTTC.

The chain employs TRBV6-5 and TRBJ2-1; 9 bases line up with TRBD1. The V and J ends lost 5 bases and 7 bases, in that order; junction bases with no gene match: 9. This CDR3 is built from 15 residues. Germline V gives CDR1 MNHEY, CDR2 SVGAGI. The chain's CDR3 is CASSPTGTGLNEQFF. The CDR3 nucleotides are TGTGCCAGCAGTCCTACCGGGACAGGGTTGAATGAGCAGTTCTTC.

The chain carries TRBV4-3 and TRBJ2-3, with 9 bases fitting TRBD2. This CDR3 has 17 amino acids. Trimming removed 0 bases from V and 4 bases from J; junction bases left unmatched: 8. Germline values: CDR1 LGHNA, CDR2 YSLEER. In nucleotides, the CDR3 is TGCGCCAGCAGCCAAGATCCAGCTAGCGGGGCCCCAGATACGCAGTATTTT. It specifies CASSQDPASGAPDTQYF.

This clone showed up just a few times. The chain employs TRBV6-6 and TRBJ2-5; D is perhaps TRBD1 (6 bases). CDR1 MNHNY and CDR2 SVGAGI come from the germline V gene (reference sequence). The CDR3 extends over 16 amino acids. V gave up 6 bases and J gave up 5 bases, with 22 bases separating them. The CDR3 reads CASSQTARGKRETQYF. The CDR3 coding sequence is TGTGCCAGCAGCCAAACGGCCAGGGGAAAGAGGGAGACCCAGTACTTC.

This clone has a handful of counts. The chain uses TRBV7-9 and TRBJ2-7; maybe TRBD2 (6 bases). The CDR3 runs 16 residues. Between the trimmed V and J ends, which lost 2 bases and 2 bases, there was a span of 16 bases. From germline, CDR1 is SEHNR and CDR2 FQNEAQ (reference sequence). In nucleotides, the CDR3 is TGTGCCAGCAGCTTATCAACGGGGGTTAGTCCCTACGAGCAGTACTTC. Translation: CASSLSTGVSPYEQYF. Full variable domain (remainder filled in from reference TRBV7-9 and TRBJ2-7): DTGVSQNPRHKITKRGQNVTFRCDPISEHNRLYWYRQTLGQGPEFLTYFQNEAQLEKSRLLSDRFSAERPKGSFSTLEIQRTEQGDSAMYLCASSLSTGVSPYEQYFGPGTRLTVT.

This clone has just a few counts. The V and J genes are TRBV28 and TRBJ2-7, with 9 bases lining up with TRBD1. This CDR3 contains 15 residues. After removal of 7 bases from V and 4 bases from J, the junction contained 11 bases not matched to a gene. CDR1 and CDR2 from the germline V gene are MDHEN and SYDVKM. The CDR3: CASNEPGQGRYEQYF. CDR3 DNA: TGTGCCAGCAACGAACCGGGACAGGGCCGTTACGAGCAGTACTTC.

This chain joins TRBV5-4 and TRBJ2-7; 7 bases map to TRBD2. Trimming cost V 4 bases and J 4 bases; bases outside gene matches: 14. The CDR3 is 16 residues long. Germline V gives CDR1 SGHNT, CDR2 YYREEE (reference sequence). The CDR3 is CASSPSGGRGGYEQYF. The CDR3 coding sequence is TGTGCCAGCAGCCCCTCGGGGGGTAGGGGCGGGTACGAGCAGTACTTC.

The gene calls are TRBV30 and TRBJ2-7, with TRBD2 matching 7 bases. There are 12 residues in the CDR3. Trimming took 5 bases from V and 2 from J; bases not matched to a gene: 3. In germline, CDR1 is GTSNPN, CDR2 SVGIG (reference sequence). The CDR3 DNA reads as TGTGCCTGGCGTGGGGGGGCCTACGAGCAGTACTTC. It is translated as CAWRGGAYEQYF.

This sequence joins TRBV27 and TRBJ1-1; D is perhaps TRBD1 (6 bases). The germline V gene encodes CDR1 MNHEY and CDR2 SMNVEV (reference sequence). Trimming removed 6 bases at V and 1 base at J, with 18 bases between. The CDR3 has 16 amino acids. The CDR3: CASSPRRGGRNTEAFF. The CDR3 nucleotides read TGTGCCAGCAGCCCACGGAGGGGGGGGAGGAACACTGAAGCTTTCTTT.

This clone was counted between two and nine times. The J gene is TRBJ1-2, the V gene TRBV5-6, with a weak D call TRBD1 (5 bases). Germline V gene data show CDR1 as SGHDT and CDR2 as YYEEEE. Trimming shortened V by 0 bases and J by 2 bases, and 8 bases separated the two germline ends. The length of the CDR3 is 14 residues. CDR3 nucleotides: TGTGCCAGCAGCTTGGGACAGCTAAACTATGGCTACACCTTC. It yields the protein CASSLGQLNYGYTF.